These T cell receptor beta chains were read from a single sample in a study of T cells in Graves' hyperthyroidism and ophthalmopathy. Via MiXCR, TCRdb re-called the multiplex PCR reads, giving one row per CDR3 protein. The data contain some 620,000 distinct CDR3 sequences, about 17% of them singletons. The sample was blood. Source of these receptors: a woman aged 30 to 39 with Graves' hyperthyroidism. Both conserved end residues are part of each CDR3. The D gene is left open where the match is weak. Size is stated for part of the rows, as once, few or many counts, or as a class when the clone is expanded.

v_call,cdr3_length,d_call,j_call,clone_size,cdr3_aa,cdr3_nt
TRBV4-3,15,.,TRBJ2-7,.,CASSQVLASSYEQYF,TGCGCCAGCAGCCAAGTCCTAGCGAGCTCCTACGAGCAGTACTTC
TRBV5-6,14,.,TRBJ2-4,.,CASSFWNRRDIQYF,TGTGCCAGCAGCTTCTGGAACAGGCGGGACATTCAGTACTTC
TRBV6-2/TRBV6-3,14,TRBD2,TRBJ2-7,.,CASTNLAGGYEQYF,TGTGCCAGCACCAACCTAGCGGGAGGCTACGAGCAGTACTTC
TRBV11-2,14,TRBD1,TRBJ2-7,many,CASSPLDRDYEQYF,TGTGCCAGCAGCCCCCTAGACAGGGACTACGAGCAGTACTTC
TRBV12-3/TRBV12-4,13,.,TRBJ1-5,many,CASSFDMHQPQHF,TGTGCCAGCAGTTTTGACATGCATCAGCCCCAGCATTTT
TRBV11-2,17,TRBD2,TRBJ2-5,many,CASSLLSLAASKETQYF,TGTGCCAGCAGCTTATTATCCCTAGCGGCTTCGAAAGAGACCCAGTACTTC
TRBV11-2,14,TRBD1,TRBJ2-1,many,CASSLDRVNNEQFF,TGTGCCAGCAGCTTGGACAGGGTAAACAATGAGCAGTTCTTC
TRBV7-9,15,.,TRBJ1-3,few,CASSFGDSSGNTIYF,TGTGCCAGCAGCTTTGGGGATAGCTCTGGAAACACCATATATTTT
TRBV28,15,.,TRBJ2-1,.,CASSSGILQINEQFF,TGTGCCAGCAGCTCCGGGATTCTTCAGATCAATGAGCAGTTCTTC
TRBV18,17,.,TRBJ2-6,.,CASSPQTLSSGANVLTF,TGTGCCAGCTCACCTCAGACGCTCAGCTCTGGGGCCAACGTCCTGACTTTC
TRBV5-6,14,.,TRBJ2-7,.,CASSLPGSPYEQYF,TGTGCCAGCAGCTTACCGGGATCACCCTACGAGCAGTACTTC
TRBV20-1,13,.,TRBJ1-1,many,CSANRALNTEAFF,TGCAGTGCTAACAGGGCCCTGAACACTGAAGCTTTCTTT
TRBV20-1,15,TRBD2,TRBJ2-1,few,CSATTGTSVYNEQFF,TGCAGTGCTACTACCGGGACTAGCGTTTACAATGAGCAGTTCTTC
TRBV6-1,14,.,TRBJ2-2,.,CASRVEGGTGELFF,TGTGCCAGCAGGGTTGAGGGGGGAACCGGGGAGCTGTTTTTT
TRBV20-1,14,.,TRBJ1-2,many,CSARDGEQNYGYTF,TGCAGTGCTAGAGATGGGGAACAGAACTATGGCTACACCTTC
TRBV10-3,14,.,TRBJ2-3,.,CAIRAGAPTDTQYF,TGTGCCATCAGGGCGGGGGCCCCCACAGATACGCAGTATTTT
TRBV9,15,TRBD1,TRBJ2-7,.,CASSVDGQGVYEQYF,TGTGCCAGCAGCGTGGATGGACAGGGGGTCTACGAGCAGTACTTC
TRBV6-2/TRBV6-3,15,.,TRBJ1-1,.,CASSYPTTGGTEAFF,TGTGCCAGCAGTTACCCAACGACGGGGGGTACTGAAGCTTTCTTT
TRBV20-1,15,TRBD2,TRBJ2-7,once,CSAGTSGRYSYEQYF,TGCAGTGCCGGGACTAGCGGGAGATATTCCTACGAGCAGTACTTC
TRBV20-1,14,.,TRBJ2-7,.,CSARGYGTNYEQYF,TGCAGTGCTAGAGGATACGGGACAAACTACGAGCAGTACTTC
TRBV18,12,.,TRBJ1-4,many,CASSRGDEKLFF,TGTGCCAGCTCCCGGGGGGACGAAAAACTGTTTTTT
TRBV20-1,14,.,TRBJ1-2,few,CSARGQVAPNGYTF,TGCAGTGCTAGGGGTCAGGTAGCCCCTAATGGCTACACCTTC
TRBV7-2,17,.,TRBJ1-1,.,CASSLESLYLRGTEAFF,TGTGCCAGCAGCTTAGAGTCCCTTTATTTACGGGGCACTGAAGCTTTCTTT
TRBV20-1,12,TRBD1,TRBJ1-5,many,CSARSGGRPQHF,TGCAGTGCTAGATCAGGGGGCAGGCCCCAGCATTTT
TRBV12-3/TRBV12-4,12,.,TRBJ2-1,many,CASSLDPNQQFF,TGTGCCAGCAGTTTAGATCCCAACCAGCAGTTCTTC
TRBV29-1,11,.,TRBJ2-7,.,CSVGKDHEQYF,TGCAGCGTTGGGAAGGATCACGAGCAGTACTTC
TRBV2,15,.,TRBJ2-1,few,CASSQTARSYNEQFF,TGTGCCAGCAGTCAGACTGCCAGATCCTACAATGAGCAGTTCTTC
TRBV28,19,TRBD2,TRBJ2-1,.,CASNAPGLAGVPSYNEQFF,TGTGCCAGCAACGCTCCGGGACTAGCGGGCGTCCCTTCCTACAATGAGCAGTTCTTC
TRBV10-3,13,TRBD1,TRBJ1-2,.,CAIRAGGNYGYTF,TGTGCCATCAGGGCAGGGGGCAACTATGGCTACACCTTC
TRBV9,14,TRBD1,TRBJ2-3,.,CASSSRTGGDTQYF,TGTGCCAGCAGCTCCCGGACAGGTGGAGATACGCAGTATTTT
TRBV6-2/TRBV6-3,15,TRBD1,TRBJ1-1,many,CASSQNRGRSTEAFF,TGTGCCAGCAGCCAGAACAGGGGGAGGAGCACTGAAGCTTTCTTT
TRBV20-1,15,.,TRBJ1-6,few,CSARDRLNYNSPLHF,TGCAGTGCTAGAGACAGGCTTAACTATAATTCACCCCTCCACTTT
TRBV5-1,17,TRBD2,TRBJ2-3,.,CASRGSSGTTSTDTQYF,TGCGCCAGCCGGGGGAGTAGCGGGACTACTAGCACAGATACGCAGTATTTT
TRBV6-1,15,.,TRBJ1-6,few,CASRPRDTGHSPLHF,TGTGCCAGCAGACCCCGGGACACGGGTCACTCACCCCTCCACTTT
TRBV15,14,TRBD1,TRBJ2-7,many,CATSAGTGSYEQYF,TGTGCCACCAGCGCCGGGACAGGGTCCTACGAGCAGTACTTC
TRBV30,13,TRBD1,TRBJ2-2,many,CAWWTGGTGELFF,TGTGCCTGGTGGACAGGAGGCACCGGGGAGCTGTTTTTT
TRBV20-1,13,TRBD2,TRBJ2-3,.,CSARGSGKDTQYF,TGCAGTGCTAGGGGTAGCGGGAAGGATACGCAGTATTTT
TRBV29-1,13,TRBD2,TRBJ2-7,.,CSGGSSGGYEQYF,TGCAGCGGGGGATCTAGCGGGGGATACGAGCAGTACTTC
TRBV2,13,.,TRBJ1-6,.,CASSDYEAAPLHF,TGTGCCAGCAGTGACTATGAGGCGGCACCCCTCCACTTT
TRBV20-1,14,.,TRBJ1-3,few,CSAVKIGSGNTIYF,TGCAGTGCTGTTAAGATTGGCTCTGGAAACACCATATATTTT
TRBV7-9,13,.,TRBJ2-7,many,CASSPTRAYEQYF,TGTGCCAGCAGCCCGACTAGAGCTTACGAGCAGTACTTC
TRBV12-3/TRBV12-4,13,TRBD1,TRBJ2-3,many,CASSPTGVDTQYF,TGTGCCAGCAGTCCTACAGGGGTGGATACGCAGTATTTT
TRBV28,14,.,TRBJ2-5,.,CASSSAGRIETQYF,TGTGCCAGCAGTTCGGCGGGCAGAATCGAGACCCAGTACTTC
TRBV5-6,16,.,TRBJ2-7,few,CASSLGVGQKIYEQYF,TGTGCCAGCAGCTTGGGGGTTGGCCAGAAGATTTACGAGCAGTACTTC
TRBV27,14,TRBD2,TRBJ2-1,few,CASNGLADNNEQFF,TGTGCCAGCAATGGACTAGCGGACAACAATGAGCAGTTCTTC
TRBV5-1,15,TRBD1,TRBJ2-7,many,CASSLSGTELYEQYF,TGCGCCAGCAGCTTGTCCGGGACAGAACTTTACGAGCAGTACTTC
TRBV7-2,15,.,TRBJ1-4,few,CASSQGAGPNEKLFF,TGTGCCAGCAGCCAAGGAGCGGGTCCTAATGAAAAACTGTTTTTT
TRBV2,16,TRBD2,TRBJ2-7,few,CASSGPSGLAVYEQYF,TGTGCCAGCAGTGGGCCATCGGGACTAGCGGTATACGAGCAGTACTTC
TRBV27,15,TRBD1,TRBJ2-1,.,CASSLGGQGKLEQFF,TGTGCCAGCAGTCTCGGGGGACAGGGTAAATTGGAGCAGTTCTTC
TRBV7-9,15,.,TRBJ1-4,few,CASSLVQSTNEKLFF,TGTGCCAGCAGCTTAGTACAGTCAACTAATGAAAAACTGTTTTTT
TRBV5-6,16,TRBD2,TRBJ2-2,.,CASSPNSGGNTGELFF,TGTGCCAGCAGCCCAAATAGCGGGGGGAACACCGGGGAGCTGTTTTTT
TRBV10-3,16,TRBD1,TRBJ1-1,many,CAISGGTGGLNTEAFF,TGTGCCATCAGTGGGGGTACAGGGGGACTGAACACTGAAGCTTTCTTT
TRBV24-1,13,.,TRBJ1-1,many,CATSDLNDSEAFF,TGTGCCACCAGTGATTTGAACGACTCTGAAGCTTTCTTT
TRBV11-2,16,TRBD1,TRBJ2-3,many,CASSPREGARTDTQYF,TGTGCCAGCAGCCCCAGAGAGGGGGCGAGGACAGATACGCAGTATTTT
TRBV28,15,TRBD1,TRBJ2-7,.,CASSFGTGSLYEQYF,TGTGCCAGCAGTTTTGGGACAGGGAGCCTCTACGAGCAGTACTTC
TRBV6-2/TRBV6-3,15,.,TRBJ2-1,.,CASSRGATRYNEQFF,TGTGCCAGCAGCCGCGGTGCGACTAGATACAATGAGCAGTTCTTC